The sequence of this TCR beta chain was determined in a study of regulatory T cells in long-lasting Graves disease. Many counts were recorded for this clonotype. Its antigen is currently unknown. HTBI primers from iRepertoire and Arm-PCR of CDR3 regions yielded the TCR beta libraries. TCRdb independently ran MiXCR on the multiplex PCR reads; one entry per CDR3 protein. Of some 440,000 distinct CDR3 sequences listed, around 20% are singletons. Time point here: persistent/refractory GD, antithyroid drugs over 5 years with positive TRAb. The TCR library was made from RNA extracted from PBMCs. Recruitment took place at an endocrinology department in Xi'an, China. The CDR3 is made up of 15 amino acids. Germline CDR1 reads MNHEY; CDR2 reads SVGAGI. The junction had 8 bases not matched to a gene; V was cut back by 2 bases and J by 5 bases. General study findings and limits: Thyroid tissue went unexamined; only peripheral blood was analyzed. Persistent disease preferred TRBV28, TRBJ1-2 and TRBJ2-5.

V is TRBV6-5 and J is TRBJ2-5; 7 nucleotides line up with TRBD2. The clonotype comes from a female donor with Graves disease. Specimen: peripheral blood mononuclear cells (PBMCs), collected when the disease was refractory, from a patient treated with antithyroid drugs. CDR3: CASSYGGRAYETQYF. Written as DNA, the CDR3 is TGTGCCAGCAGTTACGGGGGGAGGGCTTATGAGACCCAGTACTTC.